These 7 T cell receptor beta chains originate from one sample sequenced in a study of T cell repertoires in cytomegalovirus infection. TCRdb used MiXCR to reprocess the reads, holding one entry per CDR3 protein. The sample contains about 150,000 distinct CDR3 sequences, about 25% of which appear only once. The specimen sequenced was PBMCs. The receptor set was obtained from a human donor in good health (CMV status not recorded). Some clones in this sample may be carry-over from other donors' samples.

This clonotype has more than one count but fewer than ten. The gene calls are TRBV27 and TRBJ1-5, with 12 positions matching TRBD1. The V gene end was trimmed by 5 bases and the J gene end by 2 bases; junction bases not matched to a gene: 4. CDR3 length: 16 residues. Germline CDR1 and CDR2: MNHEY and SMNVEV (reference sequence). The CDR3 DNA sequence: TGTGCCAGCAGTCCTGGGACAGGGGGCGGCAATCAGCCCCAGCATTTT. Encoded protein: CASSPGTGGGNQPQHF.

This clonotype was observed a handful of times. This chain uses TRBV7-3 with TRBJ2-1, with unresolved D. Germline V gives CDR1 SGHTA, CDR2 FQGTGA. Deletions cut 2 bases from V and 10 bases from J, with 12 bases between. The CDR3 extends over 13 amino acids. The CDR3 DNA follows: TGTGCCAGCAGCTTAGGCGCGGCTACGGAGCAGTTCTTC. It yields the protein CASSLGAATEQFF.

In this sample, this clonotype turned up a few times. V is TRBV25-1 and J is TRBJ1-2, with D unclear. From germline, CDR1 is MGHDK and CDR2 SYGVNS. This CDR3 region has 11 residues. Trimming removed 2 bases from V and 7 bases from J, with 5 bases in between. CDR3 nucleotide sequence: TGTGCCAGCAGTGAAGCCGGTGGCTACACCTTC. Amino acid sequence: CASSEAGGYTF.

The chain couples TRBV11-1 to TRBJ2-7, with TRBD1 as a possible D gene (5 bases). CDR3 length equals 12 residues. Germline V gene lookup returns CDR1 SGHAT and CDR2 FQDESV (reference sequence). V lost 5 bases, J lost 4 bases, and 9 bases lay in between. CDR3: CASSTDSYEQYF. The CDR3 DNA sequence: TGTGCCAGCAGCACTGACAGTTACGAGCAGTACTTC.

This clonotype appeared many times. V gene TRBV7-2 combines with J gene TRBJ2-4; either TRBD1 or TRBD2 may supply D (5 bases each). Germline loops: CDR1 SGHTA, CDR2 FQGNSA. The V gene lost 6 bases and the J gene lost 6 bases, with 21 bases spanning the gap. The CDR3 is 16 amino acids. The CDR3 loop is CASSRAGTRRANIQYF. Written as DNA, the CDR3 is TGTGCCAGCAGTCGAGCCGGGACCCGACGGGCAAACATTCAGTACTTC.

This clonotype was detected many times. This chain connects TRBV7-8 to TRBJ2-2, with a weak D call TRBD1 (5 bases). The length of the CDR3 is 14 residues. Germline values: CDR1 SGHVS, CDR2 FQNEAQ. V was shortened by 5 bases and J by 1 base, with 8 bases between the two germline ends. CDR3 amino acids: CASSIRENTGELFF. The CDR3 bases are TGTGCCAGCAGCATCAGGGAGAACACCGGGGAGCTGTTTTTT.

This clonotype was recorded many times. The chain carries TRBV2 and TRBJ2-1, with a tentative D call TRBD2 (6 bases). The CDR3 covers 12 residues. Germline V gene lookup returns CDR1 SNHLY and CDR2 FYNNEI. V was clipped by 3 bases and J by 7 bases, with 7 bases between them. CDR3 region: CASSDGTNEQFF. DNA for the CDR3: TGTGCCAGCAGTGACGGGACTAATGAGCAGTTCTTC. The whole variable domain, remainder taken from reference TRBV2 and TRBJ2-1, is EPEVTQTPSHQVTQMGQEVILRCVPISNHLYFYWYRQILGQKVEFLVSFYNNEISEKSEIFDDQFSVERPDGSNFTLKIRSTKLEDSAMYFCASSDGTNEQFFGPGTRLTVL.